A single sample gave rise to the 30 T cell receptor beta chains below, sequenced in a study of identical twins. TCRdb reprocessed the 5' RACE reads via MiXCR and lists one record per CDR3 protein. The sample holds roughly 690,000 distinct CDR3 sequences, around 6% seen once. Material: naive T cells sorted from blood. All receptors derive from a man younger than 30 in good health.

V gene TRBV9 combines with J gene TRBJ2-1; TRBD1 might be the D (6 bases). This CDR3 comprises 14 residues. Trimming removed 2 bases from V and 2 bases from J, with 8 bases in between. Germline CDR1 is SGDLS and CDR2 is YYNGEE. The CDR3: CASSVWDTYNEQFF. In DNA, the CDR3 is TGTGCCAGCAGCGTGTGGGACACCTACAATGAGCAGTTCTTC.

The V call is TRBV20-1, the J call TRBJ2-7; 7 positions agree with TRBD2. Germline CDR1 is DFQATT and CDR2 is SNEGSKA (reference sequence). V trimming: 0 bases; J trimming: 4 bases; junction bases outside the gene matches: 6. The CDR3 loop spans 14 amino acids. This chain's CDR3 is CSARDSGLTYEQYF. The CDR3 nucleotides read TGCAGTGCTAGAGATAGCGGGTTAACTTACGAGCAGTACTTC.

The chain recombines TRBV7-2 with TRBJ2-1; 7 bases fit TRBD1. The CDR3 covers 14 residues. V lost 6 bases and J lost 4; bases outside the gene matches: 6. Germline V lookup: CDR1 SGHTA, CDR2 FQGNSA. The CDR3 spells CASRYIQGYNEQFF. CDR3 bases: TGTGCCAGCAGGTATATACAGGGGTACAATGAGCAGTTCTTC. Together with reference TRBV7-2 and TRBJ2-1, the CDR3 gives the full variable domain: GAGVSQSPSNKVTEKGKDVELRCDPISGHTALYWYRQSLGQGLEFLIYFQGNSAPDKSGLPSDRFSAERTGGSVSTLTIQRTQQEDSAVYLCASRYIQGYNEQFFGPGTRLTVL.

This clonotype was observed at least ten times. V and J are TRBV14 and TRBJ2-7; D remains ambiguous. Trimming pared 7 bases from V and 9 bases from J, leaving 13 bases between. Per the germline V gene, CDR1 is SGHDN and CDR2 is FVKESK. This CDR3 comprises 11 residues. CDR3 sequence: CASNFLVVQYV. The CDR3 DNA is TGTGCCAGCAATTTTCTTGTTGTGCAGTACGTC.

CDR3 nucleotide sequence: TGTGCCAGCAGCCCCAACGTGGGGGTGTCAACAGATACGCAGTATTTT. Its translation is CASSPNVGVSTDTQYF. V is TRBV7-2 and J is TRBJ2-3; D is possibly TRBD1 or TRBD2 (5 bases each). CDR3 length equals 16 residues. Deletions cut 5 bases from V and 3 bases from J, with 18 bases between. The germline gives CDR1 SGHTA, CDR2 FQGNSA.

This clonotype was counted a few times. V usage is TRBV15 and J usage is TRBJ2-7, with 9 bases identical to TRBD1. The CDR3 is made up of 16 amino acids. Germline loops: CDR1 LNHNV, CDR2 YYDKDF (reference sequence). V shed 0 bases and J 6 bases; nucleotides not matched to a gene: 9. DNA of the CDR3: TGTGCCACCAGCAGAGATCGGGGGACAGGGTTGGGCGAGCAGTACGTC. This sequence encodes CATSRDRGTGLGEQYV.

This clonotype was recorded many times. The rearrangement uses TRBV12-3 or TRBV12-4 and TRBJ2-1, with no clear D. The CDR3 is 11 residues long. Trimming removed 2 bases from V and 14 bases from J, with 10 bases in between. In DNA form, the CDR3 reads TGTGCCAGCAGTTTACAGCTGGTTAAGTTCTTC. This sequence encodes CASSLQLVKFF.

On this clonotype: Given a much more abundant clone one base away, this may be a read error. V is TRBV12-3 or TRBV12-4 and J is TRBJ2-3, with 10 nucleotides matching TRBD2. This CDR3 comprises 15 residues. The J segment lost 6 bases and the V segment lost 7 bases, leaving 10 bases of the junction unmatched. Here the CDR3 reads CASTITSGKSDTQYF. The DNA of the CDR3 is TGTGCCAGCACCATCACTAGCGGGAAAAGCGATACGCAGTATTTT.

V usage is TRBV6-1 and J usage is TRBJ2-7; 8 bases align to TRBD2. Germline V lookup: CDR1 MNHNS, CDR2 SASEGT. The CDR3 is 15 residues long. The trim removed 1 base at V and 2 bases at J, leaving 4 bases unmatched. CDR3 sequence reads: CASSEGRGLAYEQYV. The CDR3 DNA sequence: TGTGCCAGCAGTGAAGGTAGGGGACTAGCCTACGAGCAGTACGTC.

This clonotype was counted only a few times. The CDR3 loop is CASSADRGWYGYTF. CDR3 coding DNA: TGTGCCAGCAGTGCGGACAGGGGATGGTATGGCTACACCTTC. This chain connects TRBV6-2 or TRBV6-3 to TRBJ1-2; 9 nucleotides align to TRBD1. The CDR3 is made up of 14 amino acids. Trimming at V came to 5 bases and at J to 5 bases, leaving 6 bases not matched to a gene. Germline V gene lookup returns CDR1 MNHEY and CDR2 SVGEGT.

This clonotype was seen ten or more times. The gene calls are TRBV12-3 or TRBV12-4 and TRBJ1-5, with TRBD1 as a possible D gene (6 bases). Between the trimmed V and J ends, which lost 2 bases and 0 bases, there was a span of 8 bases. The CDR3 consists of 15 residues. The chain's CDR3 is CASSLSGDSNQPQHF. The DNA of the CDR3 is TGTGCCAGCAGTTTATCAGGGGATAGCAATCAGCCCCAGCATTTT.

The genes are TRBV5-6 and TRBJ2-2; 13 nucleotides align to TRBD2. The V and J ends lost 2 bases and 6 bases, in that order; junction bases with no gene match: 16. There are 20 residues in the CDR3. Per germline, CDR1 SGHDT and CDR2 YYEEEE. The CDR3 sequence: CASSFPGTSGMILLAGELFF. The CDR3 DNA is TGTGCCAGCAGCTTTCCCGGGACTAGCGGGATGATTCTCCTTGCCGGGGAGCTGTTTTTT. Full variable domain (outside the CDR3, taken from reference TRBV5-6 and TRBJ2-2): DAGVTQSPTHLIKTRGQQVTLRCSPKSGHDTVSWYQQALGQGPQFIFQYYEEEERQRGNFPDRFSGHQFPNYSSELNVNALLLGDSALYLCASSFPGTSGMILLAGELFFGEGSRLTVL.

Many counts were recorded for this clonotype. The chain joins TRBV7-2 to TRBJ2-3; 10 bases match TRBD2. Germline-derived CDR1 and CDR2 are SGHTA and FQGNSA. The CDR3 has 14 residues. Trimming removed 4 bases from V and 6 bases from J; junction bases left unmatched: 4. The CDR3 reads CASSSGTSVDTQYF. CDR3 nucleotides: TGTGCCAGCAGCTCCGGGACTAGCGTTGATACGCAGTATTTT. Full variable domain (outside the CDR3, taken from reference TRBV7-2 and TRBJ2-3): GAGVSQSPSNKVTEKGKDVELRCDPISGHTALYWYRQSLGQGLEFLIYFQGNSAPDKSGLPSDRFSAERTGGSVSTLTIQRTQQEDSAVYLCASSSGTSVDTQYFGPGTRLTVL.

The rearrangement links TRBV11-3 to TRBJ2-3; 8 nucleotides match TRBD2. CDR3 length: 14 residues. The germline V gene has CDR1 SGHNT and CDR2 YENEEA. V dropped 8 bases and J dropped 5; count of bases not matched to a gene: 9. CDR3 amino acids: CASSRGGREDTQYF. The CDR3 nucleotides read TGTGCCAGCTCTCGGGGGGGGCGGGAAGATACGCAGTATTTT.

Many counts were recorded for this clonotype. The chain carries TRBV29-1 and TRBJ2-7; 13 bases align to TRBD2. The germline CDR1 and CDR2 sequences are SQVTM and ANQGSEA. The CDR3 covers 16 residues. With V trimmed by 3 bases and J by 3 bases, 8 bases remained unmatched. CDR3 protein: CSVDGTSGNRRYEQYF. CDR3 in DNA: TGCAGCGTTGACGGGACTAGCGGGAACCGGCGCTACGAGCAGTACTTC.

The chain joins TRBV6-1 to TRBJ2-3, with D possibly matching TRBD2 (6 bases). Germline V gives CDR1 MNHNS, CDR2 SASEGT. The CDR3 has 13 residues. V was pared by 7 bases and J by 5 bases, with 13 bases between. As DNA, the CDR3 is TGTGCCAGCAACAGGCAGGGAGGAGATACGCAGTATTTT. Amino acid sequence: CASNRQGGDTQYF.

This clonotype was picked up a small number of times. The chain links TRBV19 to TRBJ2-5, with D hard to call. Germline V gene sequence: CDR1 LNHDA, CDR2 SQIVND (reference sequence). This CDR3 spans 15 amino acids. Trimming removed 1 base at V and 5 bases at J, with 14 bases between. The CDR3 DNA reads as TGTGCCAGTAGTATAGGCCGCGCAATAGGCGAGACCCAGTACTTC. Its translation: CASSIGRAIGETQYF.

This clonotype was recorded many times. The rearrangement links TRBV4-1 to TRBJ1-5, with D perhaps matching TRBD1 (5 bases). V dropped 1 base and J dropped 2 bases, with 9 bases sitting between them. Germline V gene data show CDR1 as MGHRA and CDR2 as YSYEKL. The CDR3 loop spans 15 amino acids. The CDR3 loop is CASSQGGAGNQPQHF. In DNA form, the CDR3 reads TGCGCCAGCAGCCAAGGAGGGGCTGGCAATCAGCCCCAGCATTTT.

At least ten counts were recorded for this clonotype. The genes are TRBV27 and TRBJ2-2, with 10 bases fitting TRBD2. V shed 4 bases and J 4 bases; nucleotides not matched to a gene: 6. CDR1 and CDR2 from the germline V gene are MNHEY and SMNVEV (reference sequence). This CDR3 is built from 16 residues. This chain's CDR3 is CASSSGLASGTGELFF. In nucleotides, the CDR3 is TGTGCCAGCAGTTCGGGACTAGCGTCGGGCACCGGGGAGCTGTTTTTT.

In this sample, this clonotype turned up many times. This chain links TRBV10-2 with TRBJ2-1; D is uncertain. Germline V gene sequence: CDR1 WSHSY, CDR2 SAAADI. CDR3 length equals 11 residues. V dropped 3 bases and J dropped 8 bases, with 5 bases sitting between them. CDR3 region: CASSEVYEQFF. The CDR3 nucleotides are TGCGCCAGCAGTGAAGTCTATGAGCAGTTCTTC.

This clonotype was counted only a few times. The rearrangement uses TRBV5-6 and TRBJ1-1; D is ambiguous. Germline V gene sequence: CDR1 SGHDT, CDR2 YYEEEE. There are 15 residues in the CDR3. V gave up 0 bases and J gave up 0 bases, with 9 bases separating them. The CDR3 sequence is CASSLVTSLNTEAFF. CDR3 nucleotide sequence: TGTGCCAGCAGCTTGGTAACGTCCTTGAACACTGAAGCTTTCTTT.

This chain uses TRBV25-1 with TRBJ2-5; tentative D call: TRBD2 (6 bases). Per germline, CDR1 MGHDK and CDR2 SYGVNS. V dropped 8 bases and J dropped 0 bases, with 16 bases sitting between them. The CDR3 is made up of 15 amino acids. The CDR3 sequence is CASSSGGRYQETQYF. The CDR3 DNA sequence: TGTGCCAGCTCCAGCGGAGGGAGGTACCAAGAGACCCAGTACTTC.

The J gene is TRBJ2-5, the V gene TRBV2; no definite D call. The germline V gene has CDR1 SNHLY and CDR2 FYNNEI. V was trimmed by 8 bases and J by 4 bases, leaving 17 bases between them. The CDR3 is 14 residues long. The CDR3, as DNA: TGTGCCAGCTTTGACCCGGGTCTCGCAGAGACCCAGTACTTC. It encodes CASFDPGLAETQYF.

Ten or more counts support this clonotype. Its ends do not fully match the called genes, so a read error is possible. The V and J genes are TRBV20-1 and TRBJ2-3; 9 bases map to TRBD2. The CDR3 is 14 residues long. Germline loops: CDR1 DFQATT, CDR2 SNEGSKA (reference sequence). The CDR3 reads CSASAAGGADTQYF. The CDR3 nucleotides are TGCAGCGCTAGCGCTGCGGGAGGGGCAGATACGCAGTATTTT.

This clonotype was picked up many times. The V call is TRBV12-5, the J call TRBJ2-1; 8 bases line up with TRBD2. This CDR3 is 13 amino acids long. Germline V gives CDR1 LGHNT, CDR2 FRNRAP. The V segment lost 8 bases and the J segment 7 bases; nucleotides outside the gene matches: 7. DNA for the CDR3: TGTGCTAGTTCCCCAGCGGGAGTGAATGAGCAGTTCTTC. Encoded protein: CASSPAGVNEQFF.

The V call is TRBV28, the J call TRBJ2-7; 8 nucleotides align to TRBD2. J lost 2 bases, V lost 6 bases, and 6 bases had no gene match. CDR3 size: 14 residues. Germline assignment: CDR1 MDHEN and CDR2 SYDVKM. For the CDR3, the DNA is TGTGCCAGCAGCCCTAGCGGGCCTCCCTACGAGCAGTACTTC. This encodes CASSPSGPPYEQYF.

V usage is TRBV20-1 and J usage is TRBJ2-7; no clear D gene. Trimming removed 6 bases from V and 2 bases from J, with 14 bases in between. This CDR3 has 13 residues. The germline V gene has CDR1 DFQATT and CDR2 SNEGSKA (reference sequence). CDR3 loop: CSAPQRMAYEQYF. The CDR3, as DNA: TGCAGTGCCCCACAGAGAATGGCCTACGAGCAGTACTTC.

This clonotype came up many times. The chain uses TRBV29-1 and TRBJ2-2, with 7 bases matching TRBD1. The CDR3 contains 17 residues. The germline CDR1 and CDR2 sequences are SQVTM and ANQGSEA. CDR3 sequence (DNA): TGCACCCCGCTCCCGGACAGGCGTGTTTCGGGTACCGGGGAGCTGTTTTTT. Translated, it gives CTPLPDRRVSGTGELFF.

This clonotype was observed a handful of times. V usage is TRBV5-8 and J usage is TRBJ1-2; no firm D call. V lost 0 bases to trimming and J lost 8 bases, with 8 bases between them. The CDR3 extends over 12 amino acids. Germline-derived CDR1 and CDR2 are SGHTS and YDEGEE. The CDR3 loop is CASSLEGGGYTF. DNA for the CDR3: TGTGCCAGCAGCTTGGAAGGTGGAGGCTACACCTTC.

The sample holds a few counts of this clonotype. V usage is TRBV3-1 and J usage is TRBJ1-5; 8 nucleotides agree with TRBD1. Germline-derived CDR1 and CDR2 are LGHDT and YNNKEL (reference sequence). This CDR3 region has 13 residues. The trim removed 1 base at V and 10 bases at J, leaving 3 bases unmatched. CDR3 DNA sequence: TGTGCCAGCAGCCAAGGGCCAGGGGGCCCCCAGCATTTT. Its protein is CASSQGPGGPQHF.